The 26 T cell receptor beta chains in this list originate from one sample, sequenced in a study of PD-L1 blockade in urothelial cancer. The assay was immunoSEQ multiplex PCR, and TCRdb's table has in-frame clones only and misses some. Among 80,000 to 100,000 clones listed, about four fifths were seen once. This specimen was PBMCs, taken around atezolizumab (anti-PD-L1) treatment. These receptors all stem from a man in his 70s with urothelial cancer.

This clone was counted once. The gene calls are TRBV5-4 and TRBJ2-5; the D gene is possibly TRBD1 (5 bases). CDR1 is SGHNT, CDR2 YYREEE, per germline (reference sequence). Between the trimmed V and J ends, which lost 1 base and 2 bases, there was a span of 6 bases. This CDR3 is built from 13 residues. This chain's CDR3 is CASSLRQQETQYF. The DNA of the CDR3 is TGTGCCAGCAGCTTGAGACAGCAAGAGACCCAGTACTTC.

This rearrangement joins TRBV10-2 to TRBJ1-1; 9 bases agree with TRBD1. This CDR3 has 13 amino acids. The ends lost 6 bases at V and 8 bases at J; junction bases unmatched: 7. Germline values: CDR1 WSHSY, CDR2 SAAADI. The CDR3 protein is CASRVDRGEEAFF. In nucleotides, the CDR3 is TGCGCCAGCAGGGTAGACAGGGGGGAGGAAGCTTTCTTT.

Turning to this clone: This specimen includes other DNA sequences encoding the same CDR3. V gene TRBV30 combines with J gene TRBJ1-5, with a possible D match to TRBD1 (6 bases). The germline gives CDR1 GTSNPN, CDR2 SVGIG (reference sequence). This CDR3 spans 14 amino acids. V dropped 2 bases and J dropped 1 base, with 9 bases sitting between them. CDR3 in DNA: TGTGCCTGGAGTACCGGGACAAGCAATCAGCCCCAGCATTTT. Encoded protein: CAWSTGTSNQPQHF.

The V gene is TRBV11-2, the J gene TRBJ2-1, with TRBD1 as a possible D gene (5 bases). This CDR3 is built from 17 residues. Trimming took off 2 bases at V and 0 bases at J, with 14 bases between the two ends. Germline V gene sequence: CDR1 SGHAT, CDR2 FQNNGV. The CDR3 nucleotides read TGTGCCAGCAGCTTATTTCAGGGAAGAAGCTCCTACAATGAGCAGTTCTTC. Its protein is CASSLFQGRSSYNEQFF.

For the CDR3, the DNA is TGTGCCAGCAGCCTACGGACAGGGTACAACGAGCAGTACTTC. Translating gives CASSLRTGYNEQYF. This chain uses TRBV7-8 with TRBJ2-7; the match to TRBD1 covers 8 bases. J was trimmed by 5 bases and V by 5 bases; bases with no gene match: 8. Germline V CDR1 and CDR2: SGHVS, FQNEAQ. This CDR3 spans 14 amino acids.

J is TRBJ2-5 and V is TRBV5-1, with 9 bases matching TRBD1. This CDR3 comprises 14 residues. With V trimmed by 4 bases and J by 1 base, 2 bases remained unmatched. The V gene's germline CDR1 is SGHRS and CDR2 YFSETQ. Here the CDR3 reads CASSLGQGQETQYF. Here the CDR3 DNA reads TGCGCCAGCAGCCTGGGACAGGGCCAAGAGACCCAGTACTTC.

V usage is TRBV7-8 and J usage is TRBJ1-3; D gene uncertain. CDR1 and CDR2 (germline): SGHVS, FQNEAQ. V gave up 6 bases and J gave up 0 bases, with 21 bases separating them. The CDR3 extends over 18 amino acids. CDR3 sequence reads: CASSINGGRLSSGNTIYF. Written as DNA, the CDR3 is TGTGCCAGCAGTATCAACGGAGGCAGGCTCTCCTCTGGAAACACCATATATTTT.

The chain combines TRBV30 with TRBJ2-7, with D hard to call. The V gene lost 1 base and the J gene lost 0 bases, with 7 bases spanning the gap. The CDR3 loop spans 13 amino acids. The germline V gene has CDR1 GTSNPN and CDR2 SVGIG (reference sequence). The CDR3 DNA is TGTGCCTGGAGTGCCAGTCGCTCCTACGAGCAGTACTTC. Its translation is CAWSASRSYEQYF.

The rearrangement joins TRBV19 to TRBJ2-3; tentatively, D is TRBD2 (5 bases). Trimming cost V 6 bases and J 2 bases, with 15 bases left between them. From germline, CDR1 is LNHDA and CDR2 SQIVND (reference sequence). This CDR3 comprises 15 residues. CDR3 nucleotides: TGTGCCAGTAGGGTGGCAGCGGAAAACACAGATACGCAGTATTTT. Encoded protein: CASRVAAENTDTQYF.

The chain has TRBV4-2 and TRBJ1-2, with D tentatively TRBD1 (5 bases). The CDR3 totals 14 residues. Trimming took 0 bases from V and 8 from J, leaving 13 bases between them. CDR1 is LGHNA and CDR2 is YNFKEQ in the germline V gene. The CDR3 is CASSQDGRDRGYTF. In nucleotides, the CDR3 is TGTGCCAGCAGCCAAGATGGCAGGGATAGGGGCTACACCTTC.

The table lists this clone with a few counts. The chain carries TRBV6-5 and TRBJ2-1; a possible D gene is TRBD2 (5 bases). V was clipped by 6 bases and J by 8 bases, with 11 bases between them. The CDR3 has 12 amino acids. The germline V gene encodes CDR1 MNHEY and CDR2 SVGAGI. CDR3 sequence reads: CASRVGEDEQFF. Written as DNA, the CDR3 is TGTGCCAGCAGAGTGGGAGAAGATGAGCAGTTCTTC.

This chain uses TRBV19 with TRBJ1-1; 12 bases are a match to TRBD1. The CDR3 is 14 residues long. Germline V CDR1 and CDR2: LNHDA, SQIVND (reference sequence). Germline trimming cut 4 bases from V and 7 bases from J; bases unmatched to any gene: 4. For the CDR3, the DNA is TGTGCCAGTAGTAGGGGGACAGGGGGCGGTGAAGCTTTCTTT. Translating it yields CASSRGTGGGEAFF.

This sequence joins TRBV5-1 and TRBJ2-6; 8 nucleotides align to TRBD2. Germline V gene sequence: CDR1 SGHRS, CDR2 YFSETQ. The V segment lost 0 bases and the J segment 2 bases; nucleotides outside the gene matches: 4. The CDR3 extends over 17 amino acids. The CDR3 DNA is TGCGCCAGCAGCTTGGTTCCGGGGGGGACTGGGGCCAACGTCCTGACTTTC. This sequence encodes CASSLVPGGTGANVLTF. Together with reference TRBV5-1 and TRBJ2-6, the CDR3 gives the full variable domain: KAGVTQTPRYLIKTRGQQVTLSCSPISGHRSVSWYQQTPGQGLQFLFEYFSETQRNKGNFPGRFSGRQFSNSRSEMNVSTLELGDSALYLCASSLVPGGTGANVLTFGAGSRLTVL.

The chain employs TRBV5-1 and TRBJ2-5; 9 bases are shared with TRBD2. The germline CDR1 and CDR2 sequences are SGHRS and YFSETQ. The length of the CDR3 is 18 residues. V trimming: 6 bases; J trimming: 1 base; junction bases outside the gene matches: 16. CDR3 DNA sequence: TGCGCCAGCAAGTCGCCGCTTGGGACTAGCCGATCCCAAGAGACCCAGTACTTC. Its translation: CASKSPLGTSRSQETQYF.

V gene TRBV11-2 combines with J gene TRBJ2-3; no definite D call. The CDR3 contains 15 residues. The germline V and J ends were trimmed by 0 bases and 0 bases, with 7 bases remaining between them. Germline lookup yields CDR1 SGHAT and CDR2 FQNNGV. The CDR3 loop reads CASSLDRISTDTQYF. The CDR3 nucleotides are TGTGCCAGCAGCTTAGACAGGATTAGCACAGATACGCAGTATTTT.

This chain joins TRBV4-1 and TRBJ2-3, with D perhaps matching TRBD2 (5 bases). CDR1 is MGHRA and CDR2 is YSYEKL in the germline V gene. The CDR3 is 16 amino acids. The V gene lost 1 base and the J gene lost 4 bases, with 15 bases spanning the gap. The DNA of the CDR3 is TGCGCCAGCAGCCAAGGAGCGGCGTTGCCAGCAGATACGCAGTATTTT. Encoded protein: CASSQGAALPADTQYF.

V and J are TRBV5-1 and TRBJ2-3, with 13 bases aligning to TRBD2. The CDR3 is 18 amino acids. V gave up 2 bases and J gave up 0 bases; unmatched junction bases: 6. Germline-derived CDR1 and CDR2 are SGHRS and YFSETQ. The CDR3 sequence: CASSLPGLAGKSTDTQYF. The CDR3 DNA is TGCGCCAGCAGCTTACCGGGACTAGCGGGAAAAAGCACAGATACGCAGTATTTT.

V gene TRBV6-1 combines with J gene TRBJ2-2; 10 positions agree with TRBD2. Trimming took 2 bases from V and 2 from J; bases not matched to a gene: 8. Per germline, CDR1 MNHNS and CDR2 SASEGT. The CDR3 spans 18 residues. In DNA, the CDR3 is TGTGCCAGCAGTGAATCTAATAGCGGGGGGCGTAACACCGGGGAGCTGTTTTTT. Translation gives CASSESNSGGRNTGELFF.

The chain is built from TRBV19 and TRBJ1-2; possibly TRBD1 for D (5 bases). With 7 bases removed from V and 8 bases from J, the gap between germline ends came to 17 bases. The germline V gene has CDR1 LNHDA and CDR2 SQIVND (reference sequence). The CDR3 covers 13 residues. CDR3 residues: CASTRGVSSGYTF. The CDR3 DNA reads as TGTGCCAGTACCCGGGGGGTCTCGAGCGGCTACACCTTC.

V usage is TRBV25-1 and J usage is TRBJ2-7; TRBD2 might be the D (6 bases). Trimming left V 6 bases short and J 7 bases short, with 19 bases between. The length of the CDR3 is 14 residues. Germline V gene sequence: CDR1 MGHDK, CDR2 SYGVNS. The CDR3 DNA sequence: TGTGCCAGCAGCTCCTCCCGGGAGTCGGGAGAGCAGTACTTC. Translation gives CASSSSRESGEQYF.

The V and J genes are TRBV19 and TRBJ1-4, with TRBD1 matching 9 bases. V was clipped by 6 bases and J by 7 bases; unmatched bases: 3. The CDR3 totals 13 residues. Germline lookup yields CDR1 LNHDA and CDR2 SQIVND (reference sequence). The CDR3 DNA follows: TGTGCCAGTAGGGGGACAGGGTCTGAAAAACTGTTTTTT. Amino acid sequence: CASRGTGSEKLFF.

The V and J genes are TRBV19 and TRBJ2-7; 7 bases map to TRBD1. The CDR3 consists of 15 residues. Germline-derived CDR1 and CDR2 are LNHDA and SQIVND (reference sequence). Trimming removed 2 bases from V and 4 bases from J; junction bases left unmatched: 8. DNA of the CDR3: TGTGCCAGTAGTATACGGACAGGTCTCACTTACGAGCAGTACTTC. It is translated as CASSIRTGLTYEQYF.

This chain joins TRBV27 and TRBJ2-7; a weak D match, TRBD2 (5 bases). The V gene lost 5 bases and the J gene lost 4 bases, with 15 bases spanning the gap. The germline CDR1 and CDR2 sequences are MNHEY and SMNVEV (reference sequence). The CDR3 contains 14 residues. CDR3 coding DNA: TGTGCCAGCAGTCCCCGGACTTATCTTTACGAGCAGTACTTC. It is translated as CASSPRTYLYEQYF.

The CDR3 region is CASSVGTGGYQPQHF. The CDR3 DNA reads TGTGCCAGCAGTGTAGGGACAGGAGGATATCAGCCCCAGCATTTT. The rearrangement joins TRBV6-1 to TRBJ1-5; TRBD1 matches 8 bases. The trim removed 4 bases at V and 5 bases at J, leaving 7 bases unmatched. The CDR3 runs 15 residues. Germline CDR1 and CDR2: MNHNS and SASEGT.

The gene calls are TRBV4-3 and TRBJ2-1; D may be TRBD1 (5 bases). The length of the CDR3 is 17 residues. The V and J ends lost 0 bases and 0 bases respectively, with 12 bases between them. Germline assignment: CDR1 LGHNA and CDR2 YSLEER. In DNA, the CDR3 is TGCGCCAGCAGCCAAGATCGGGCGACAGTCTCCTACAATGAGCAGTTCTTC. Encoded protein: CASSQDRATVSYNEQFF.

This sequence joins TRBV19 and TRBJ2-7; 13 bases map to TRBD2. Germline V gene sequence: CDR1 LNHDA, CDR2 SQIVND (reference sequence). This CDR3 is built from 15 residues. Germline trimming cut 5 bases from V and 2 bases from J; bases unmatched to any gene: 3. The CDR3 loop is CASSQGTSGTYEQYF. The CDR3 nucleotides read TGTGCCAGTAGTCAAGGGACTAGCGGGACCTACGAGCAGTACTTC.